Listed here is a single TCR beta chain. Its antigen is undetermined. This sample was included in a study of T-cell memory formation after mild COVID-19. Across the whole study: For the most part, TCR clusters were specific to one donor.

V was pared by 5 bases and J by 9 bases, with 13 bases between. CDR3 length: 12 residues. The germline V gene has CDR1 MNHEY and CDR2 SMNVEV (reference sequence). Study results and caveats: The study found contracting CD4+ clones mainly in CM and EM and contracting CD8+ clones in EMRA.

From 5'RACE with constant-segment primers came TCR alpha and TCR beta cDNA libraries that carried sample barcodes and UMIs. TCRdb reprocessed the 5' RACE reads with MiXCR, giving one entry per CDR3 protein. The data contain more than 75,000 distinct CDR3 sequences, approximately 15% of them singletons. The TCR sequence derives from an adult woman who had mild COVID-19 (a few samples of this study predate the infection). Cell type and time point are not known. Sequencing input: PBMCs or a T cell subset sorted from them (not recorded which). The gene calls are TRBV27 and TRBJ1-1, with D tentatively TRBD1 (6 bases). CDR3 in DNA: TGTGCCAGCAGTCTCCCCGACAGGAAAGCTTTCTTT. It translates to CASSLPDRKAFF.